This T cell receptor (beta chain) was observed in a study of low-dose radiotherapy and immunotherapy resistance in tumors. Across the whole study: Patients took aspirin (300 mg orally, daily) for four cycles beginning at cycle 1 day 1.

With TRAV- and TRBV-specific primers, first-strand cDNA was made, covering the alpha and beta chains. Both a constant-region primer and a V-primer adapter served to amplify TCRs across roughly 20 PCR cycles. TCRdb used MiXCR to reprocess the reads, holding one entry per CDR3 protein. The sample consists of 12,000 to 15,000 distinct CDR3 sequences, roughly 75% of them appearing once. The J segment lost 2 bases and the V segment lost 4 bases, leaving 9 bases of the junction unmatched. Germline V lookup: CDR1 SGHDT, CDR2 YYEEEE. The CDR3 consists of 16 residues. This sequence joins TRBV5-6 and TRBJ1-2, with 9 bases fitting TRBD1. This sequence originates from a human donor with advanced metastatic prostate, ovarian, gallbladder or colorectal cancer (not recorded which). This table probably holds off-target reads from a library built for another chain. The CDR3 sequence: CASSPPTTGGNYGYTF. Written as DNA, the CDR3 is TGTGCCAGCAGCCCACCCACGACAGGGGGAAACTATGGCTACACCTTC.